A selection of T cell receptor beta chains follows, all from one sample in a study of shared clonotypes between healthy human individuals. TCRdb keeps only in-frame clones here, not all; method: immunoSEQ multiplex PCR. The sample yields roughly 1,800,000 clones, just under 95% seen once. The sample comprised naive CD8+ T cells sorted from blood. The receptors were gathered from a man younger than 35 in good health. The CDR3 runs from the conserved cysteine through the conserved F or W. The order of the fields is D gene, V gene, J gene, clone size, CDR3 DNA, CDR3 protein. The D gene is left open where the match is weak. Size values are once, few and many counts, or a class for expanded clones, and some rows have none.

D gene: TRBD2
V gene: TRBV30
J gene: TRBJ2-7
clone size: -
CDR3 DNA: TGTGCCTGGAGTGTAGGGGTAGCGGGGGACTACGAGCAGTACTTC
CDR3 protein: CAWSVGVAGDYEQYF

D gene: TRBD2
V gene: TRBV19
J gene: TRBJ2-5
clone size: -
CDR3 DNA: TGTGCCAGTCGACTAGCGGGAGCTGATGAGCAGTACTTC
CDR3 protein: CASRLAGADEQYF

D gene: -
V gene: TRBV27
J gene: TRBJ2-1
clone size: -
CDR3 DNA: TGTGCCAGCAGTTACGGACCCCGCTTGGGCAATGAGCAGTTCTTC
CDR3 protein: CASSYGPRLGNEQFF

D gene: -
V gene: TRBV9
J gene: TRBJ2-7
clone size: -
CDR3 DNA: TGTGCCAGCAGCTTCTTACCGGACAATTCCTACGAGCAGTACTTC
CDR3 protein: CASSFLPDNSYEQYF

D gene: -
V gene: TRBV5-6
J gene: TRBJ1-3
clone size: -
CDR3 DNA: TGTGCCAGCAGCTTAAGGACGGAACTCTCTGGAAACACCATATATTTT
CDR3 protein: CASSLRTELSGNTIYF

D gene: TRBD1
V gene: TRBV6-5
J gene: TRBJ2-1
clone size: -
CDR3 DNA: TGTGCCAGCAGCAGGACAGGACCACATGAGCAGTTCTTC
CDR3 protein: CASSRTGPHEQFF

D gene: TRBD2
V gene: TRBV7-9
J gene: TRBJ2-7
clone size: -
CDR3 DNA: TGTGCCAGCAGCTCAGACACTAGCGGGGGGAGCTCCTACGAGCAGTACTTC
CDR3 protein: CASSSDTSGGSSYEQYF

D gene: -
V gene: TRBV7-3
J gene: TRBJ2-7
clone size: -
CDR3 DNA: TGTGCCAGCAGCCCCGGGGGCTACGAGCAGTACTTC
CDR3 protein: CASSPGGYEQYF

D gene: -
V gene: TRBV9
J gene: TRBJ1-2
clone size: -
CDR3 DNA: TGTGCCAGCAGCGAACAGGGACTGTCTAACTATGGCTACACCTTC
CDR3 protein: CASSEQGLSNYGYTF

D gene: -
V gene: TRBV27
J gene: TRBJ2-5
clone size: -
CDR3 DNA: TGTGCCAGCAGTTTATCGAGCGCCCTGGAGACCCAGTACTTC
CDR3 protein: CASSLSSALETQYF

D gene: -
V gene: TRBV11-2
J gene: TRBJ2-7
clone size: -
CDR3 DNA: TGTGCCAGCAGCTTCCCGATGCGGGCTTGGTACGAGCAGTACTTC
CDR3 protein: CASSFPMRAWYEQYF

D gene: TRBD1
V gene: TRBV5-6
J gene: TRBJ1-3
clone size: -
CDR3 DNA: TGTGCCAGCAGTCCCGGGACAGGGTTAAACACCATATATTTT
CDR3 protein: CASSPGTGLNTIYF

D gene: TRBD2
V gene: TRBV30
J gene: TRBJ2-1
clone size: -
CDR3 DNA: TGTGCCTGGAGTACCTCGGGACTAGCCAACAATGAGCAGTTCTTC
CDR3 protein: CAWSTSGLANNEQFF

D gene: TRBD2
V gene: TRBV27
J gene: TRBJ2-2
clone size: few
CDR3 DNA: TGTGCCAGCACCATAGCGGGGGGTAACACCGGGGAGCTGTTTTTT
CDR3 protein: CASTIAGGNTGELFF

D gene: TRBD1
V gene: TRBV28
J gene: TRBJ2-7
clone size: -
CDR3 DNA: TGTGCCAGCAGCCCCACGTTCGGTCTAGGACAGGCCTACGAGCAGTACTTC
CDR3 protein: CASSPTFGLGQAYEQYF

D gene: -
V gene: TRBV18
J gene: TRBJ2-7
clone size: once
CDR3 DNA: TGTGCCAGCTCGCGGTGGGGCAGGGAATTAGTGGAGCAGTACTTC
CDR3 protein: CASSRWGRELVEQYF

D gene: -
V gene: TRBV7-6
J gene: TRBJ2-2
clone size: -
CDR3 DNA: TGTGCCAGCAGCTTAGATGCGGAAAACACCGGGGAGCTGTTTTTT
CDR3 protein: CASSLDAENTGELFF

D gene: -
V gene: TRBV27
J gene: TRBJ2-7
clone size: -
CDR3 DNA: TGTGCCAGCAGTTCCCTGGGGGACAAAAGCTCCTACGAGCAGTACTTC
CDR3 protein: CASSSLGDKSSYEQYF

D gene: TRBD1
V gene: TRBV7-9
J gene: TRBJ2-2
clone size: -
CDR3 DNA: TGTGCCAGCAGCTTAGTGGCACAGGGGGCGCTCACCGGGGAGCTGTTTTTT
CDR3 protein: CASSLVAQGALTGELFF

D gene: -
V gene: TRBV28
J gene: TRBJ1-4
clone size: few
CDR3 DNA: TGTGCCAGCAGTCCAGGGGCAACTAATGAAAAACTGTTTTTT
CDR3 protein: CASSPGATNEKLFF

D gene: -
V gene: TRBV14
J gene: TRBJ1-1
clone size: -
CDR3 DNA: TGTGCCAGCAGCCAAGTTTACGGTGAAGCTTTCTTT
CDR3 protein: CASSQVYGEAFF

D gene: -
V gene: TRBV27
J gene: TRBJ2-1
clone size: -
CDR3 DNA: TGTGCCAGCAGTTTCGGGGGGACAGGCAATGAGCAGTTCTTC
CDR3 protein: CASSFGGTGNEQFF

D gene: -
V gene: TRBV27
J gene: TRBJ1-1
clone size: -
CDR3 DNA: TGTGCCAGCAGTCAAATAGGACGGAATATGAACACTGAAGCTTTCTTT
CDR3 protein: CASSQIGRNMNTEAFF

D gene: -
V gene: TRBV30
J gene: TRBJ1-2
clone size: -
CDR3 DNA: TGTGCCTGGACCATTTCGGACGGCTATGGCTACACCTTC
CDR3 protein: CAWTISDGYGYTF

D gene: TRBD1
V gene: TRBV13
J gene: TRBJ2-4
clone size: -
CDR3 DNA: TGTGCCAGCAGCCCGGCCGGGACAGGGGGCTTAAACATTCAGTACTTC
CDR3 protein: CASSPAGTGGLNIQYF

D gene: -
V gene: TRBV6-5
J gene: TRBJ1-2
clone size: -
CDR3 DNA: TGTGCCAGCAGTTACGGGCGGGGATTTCGCTATGGCTACACCTTC
CDR3 protein: CASSYGRGFRYGYTF

D gene: -
V gene: TRBV7-9
J gene: TRBJ2-3
clone size: -
CDR3 DNA: TGTGCCAGCAGCAATCCCCGACAGGGAGGGACAGATACGCAGTATTTT
CDR3 protein: CASSNPRQGGTDTQYF

D gene: -
V gene: TRBV5-3
J gene: TRBJ1-6
clone size: -
CDR3 DNA: TGTGCCAGAAGCTGGGCCCCGAGAAGCAGGACGAATAATTCACCCCTCCACTTT
CDR3 protein: CARSWAPRSRTNNSPLHF

D gene: -
V gene: TRBV6-5
J gene: TRBJ1-2
clone size: -
CDR3 DNA: TGTGCCAGCAGCCCGGGTGATGGCTACACCTTC
CDR3 protein: CASSPGDGYTF

D gene: TRBD2
V gene: TRBV5-4
J gene: TRBJ2-7
clone size: -
CDR3 DNA: TGTGCCAGCAGTTCTGGACTAGCCTCGTACGAGCAGTACTTC
CDR3 protein: CASSSGLASYEQYF

D gene: -
V gene: TRBV6-5
J gene: TRBJ2-7
clone size: -
CDR3 DNA: TGTGCCAGCAGTTATTCCCCGGATGGCAACGAGCAGTACTTC
CDR3 protein: CASSYSPDGNEQYF

D gene: TRBD2
V gene: TRBV4-1
J gene: TRBJ2-7
clone size: -
CDR3 DNA: TGCGCCAGCAGCCTTTTAGCGGGTACCGAAGAGCAGTACTTC
CDR3 protein: CASSLLAGTEEQYF

D gene: -
V gene: TRBV2
J gene: TRBJ1-1
clone size: -
CDR3 DNA: TGTGCCAGCAGTGAATGGGGTGGGCTGGAAGCTTTCTTT
CDR3 protein: CASSEWGGLEAFF

D gene: -
V gene: TRBV7-9
J gene: TRBJ2-7
clone size: -
CDR3 DNA: TGTGCCAGCAGCAGCTATTTGGGGTACGAGCAGTACTTC
CDR3 protein: CASSSYLGYEQYF

D gene: -
V gene: TRBV6-1
J gene: TRBJ1-5
clone size: -
CDR3 DNA: TGTGCCAGCAGTGAAGCCCTGGGGAAGGAAATCAATCAGCCCCAGCATTTT
CDR3 protein: CASSEALGKEINQPQHF

D gene: -
V gene: TRBV10-1
J gene: TRBJ2-5
clone size: -
CDR3 DNA: TGCGCCAGCAGTAACCGGACTGATGAGACCCAGTACTTC
CDR3 protein: CASSNRTDETQYF

D gene: TRBD1
V gene: TRBV7-9
J gene: TRBJ2-7
clone size: -
CDR3 DNA: TGTGCCAGCAGCTTAGTTCAGGGGGCCTACGAGCAGTACTTC
CDR3 protein: CASSLVQGAYEQYF

D gene: TRBD1
V gene: TRBV28
J gene: TRBJ1-1
clone size: -
CDR3 DNA: TGTGCCAGCAGGCTCGGGACAGGTTTAGCTTTCTTT
CDR3 protein: CASRLGTGLAFF

D gene: TRBD2
V gene: TRBV9
J gene: TRBJ2-7
clone size: -
CDR3 DNA: TGTGCCAGCAGCGTAGGGGCGGGAGGGCCCGACGAGCAGTACTTC
CDR3 protein: CASSVGAGGPDEQYF

D gene: TRBD1
V gene: TRBV5-4
J gene: TRBJ1-5
clone size: -
CDR3 DNA: TGTGCCAGCAGCTTGACCCCAGGGGGGCGGCCCCAGCATTTT
CDR3 protein: CASSLTPGGRPQHF

D gene: TRBD1
V gene: TRBV27
J gene: TRBJ2-1
clone size: -
CDR3 DNA: TGTGCCAGCAGTTTAATCCCGGACAGGGGATCGAATGAGCAGTTCTTC
CDR3 protein: CASSLIPDRGSNEQFF

D gene: TRBD2
V gene: TRBV9
J gene: TRBJ2-7
clone size: -
CDR3 DNA: TGTGCCAGCAGCGTAACAGCGGGGACCGTTGAGCAGTACTTC
CDR3 protein: CASSVTAGTVEQYF

D gene: TRBD1
V gene: TRBV7-9
J gene: TRBJ2-6
clone size: once
CDR3 DNA: TGTGCCAGCAGCTCCCCGACAGGGCCTGGGGCCAACGTCCTGACTTTC
CDR3 protein: CASSSPTGPGANVLTF

D gene: -
V gene: TRBV6-5
J gene: TRBJ2-2
clone size: -
CDR3 DNA: TGTGCCAGCAGGCCGGAAGTGGCCCTCCCCGGGGAGCTGTTTTTT
CDR3 protein: CASRPEVALPGELFF

D gene: TRBD2
V gene: TRBV10-1
J gene: TRBJ2-1
clone size: -
CDR3 DNA: TGCGCCAGCAGTGTGGCTAGCGGGGGGGCCAGGAATGAGCAGTTCTTC
CDR3 protein: CASSVASGGARNEQFF

D gene: TRBD1
V gene: TRBV9
J gene: TRBJ2-3
clone size: -
CDR3 DNA: TGTGCCAGCAGCGCCCGGACAGGGGCAGATACGCAGTATTTT
CDR3 protein: CASSARTGADTQYF

D gene: -
V gene: TRBV10-3
J gene: TRBJ2-5
clone size: once
CDR3 DNA: TGTGCCATCAGTGATGGGGTTAAGGAGACCCAGTACTTC
CDR3 protein: CAISDGVKETQYF